Below, 21 T cell receptor beta chains from the same sample are listed, as sequenced in a study of vaccination and CD4 T cells after COVID-19 (dated by TCRdb to 2022 to 2024). Their recognized antigens are unknown. Receptors were amplified or captured by PCR. The listed sequencing device is Illumina iSeq 100. TCR sequencing of DNA from cultured CD4+ T cells used the Oncomine TCR Beta short-read assay at the Johns Hopkins FTIC core. TCRdb's own reprocessing of the public reads used fastp at Q25 and MiXCR and kept productive beta chains. Rows with a matching CDR3 protein are joined into one entry that keeps the most common DNA and genes. Here the sample has around 21,000 distinct CDR3 sequences; roughly 64% occur a single time. The ten largest clones take up 7.5% to 9.5% of the sample. The intended sense of this specimen's treatment or condition label: roughly ten-day PBMC culture with coronavirus spike peptide pools or control peptides (ViraFEST assay).

Specimen: CD4+ T cells from blood, cultured in vitro. These receptors were obtained from a human donor who had recovered from COVID-19.

The chain uses TRBV20-1 and TRBJ2-4; 8 positions match TRBD2. The CDR3 covers 18 residues. Looked up from germline, CDR1 is DFQATT and CDR2 is SNEGSKA (reference sequence). The junction had 16 bases not matched to a gene; V was cut back by 3 bases and J by 3 bases. The CDR3 bases are TGCAGTGCTAGCCCCCCAGTGGGTAGCGGGAAAGGCAAAAACATTCAGTACTTC. Its protein product is CSASPPVGSGKGKNIQYF.

The chain couples TRBV20-1 to TRBJ2-7; 9 bases are a match to TRBD2. V lost 6 bases to trimming and J lost 3 bases; unmatched junction nucleotides: 9. CDR3 size: 14 residues. Germline CDR1 DFQATT, CDR2 SNEGSKA (reference sequence). The CDR3 bases are TGCAGTGCCCCCCGGCTAGCGGGGAGCTACGAGCAGTACTTC. This encodes CSAPRLAGSYEQYF.

The CDR3 sequence: CASSSPGTGGTDTQYF. The CDR3 coding sequence is TGTGCCAGCAGTTCCCCCGGGACAGGGGGCACAGATACGCAGTATTTT. The chain has TRBV6-5 and TRBJ2-3; TRBD1 matches at 10 bases. Losses at the gene ends were 4 bases for V and 1 base for J; bases not matched to a gene: 5. Germline values: CDR1 MNHEY, CDR2 SVGAGI. The CDR3 has 16 amino acids.

This clonotype showed up just a few times. The CDR3 bases are TGCAGTGCTAGTTTTTTCGGTCGAGGCAGGCGGTCCTACGAGCAGTACTTC. This sequence encodes CSASFFGRGRRSYEQYF. The chain joins TRBV20-1 to TRBJ2-7; D remains ambiguous. V lost 3 bases to trimming and J lost 1 base, with 22 bases between them. Germline V gives CDR1 DFQATT, CDR2 SNEGSKA (reference sequence). This CDR3 is 17 amino acids long.

The V gene is TRBV6-5, the J gene TRBJ2-2; a possible D gene is TRBD2 (6 bases). V was clipped by 0 bases and J by 1 base, with 12 bases between them. From germline, CDR1 is MNHEY and CDR2 SVGAGI. This CDR3 has 17 amino acids. CDR3 in DNA: TGTGCCAGCAGTTACTCTCCGGGACTCCTGAACACCGGGGAGCTGTTTTTT. This sequence encodes CASSYSPGLLNTGELFF.

The chain uses TRBV19 and TRBJ2-4; D is possibly TRBD2 (5 bases). Trimming pared 7 bases from V and 5 bases from J, leaving 9 bases between. The CDR3 contains 12 residues. The germline V gene encodes CDR1 LNHDA and CDR2 SQIVND (reference sequence). Here the CDR3 reads CASTGNQNIQYF. The CDR3 DNA reads TGTGCCAGTACCGGGAACCAAAACATTCAGTACTTC.

The chain is built from TRBV5-1 and TRBJ2-1, with TRBD1 matching 10 bases. CDR1 is SGHRS and CDR2 is YFSETQ in the germline V gene. The CDR3 length is 18 residues. V lost 2 bases, J lost 8 bases, and 16 bases stayed unmatched. CDR3 in amino acids: CASSFHLPGTGVGDEQFF. In DNA, the CDR3 is TGCGCCAGCAGCTTTCACTTACCCGGGACAGGGGTAGGAGATGAGCAGTTCTTC.

With respect to this clonotype: The germline gene is not matched at one end of the junction; a read error may be the cause. The chain combines TRBV20-1 with TRBJ2-1, with D unresolved. The CDR3 is 9 residues long. Germline CDR1 reads DFQATT; CDR2 reads SNEGSKA (reference sequence). CDR3 nucleotides: TGCAGTGCTAGAGTGCCCCTGATTTTC. Amino acid sequence: CSARVPLIF.

The CDR3 sequence is CASGGRSGGTDTQYF. CDR3 sequence (DNA): TGTGCCAGCGGCGGGAGGTCTGGTGGCACAGATACGCAGTATTTT. The genes are TRBV2 and TRBJ2-3; 8 bases are a match to TRBD2. Germline CDR1 SNHLY, CDR2 FYNNEI. The CDR3 length is 15 residues. The junction had 8 bases not matched to a gene; V was cut back by 8 bases and J by 1 base.

This chain uses TRBV12-3 or TRBV12-4 with TRBJ1-1, with unresolved D. CDR3 length equals 12 residues. V lost 6 bases and J 8 bases, leaving 13 bases between the germline ends. The CDR3 is CASSHGRREAFF. In DNA, the CDR3 is TGTGCCAGCAGCCACGGACGCCGGGAAGCTTTCTTT.

The V gene is TRBV20-1, the J gene TRBJ1-2, with D perhaps TRBD1 (5 bases). This CDR3 has 13 residues. Germline V CDR1 and CDR2: DFQATT, SNEGSKA (reference sequence). The V and J ends lost 3 bases and 6 bases respectively, with 14 bases between them. The CDR3 loop reads CSARLDRSDGYTF. CDR3 in DNA: TGCAGTGCTAGGTTAGACAGATCCGATGGCTACACCTTC.

This chain joins TRBV7-8 and TRBJ1-5; unclear D gene. The CDR3 has 12 amino acids. Germline V gene lookup returns CDR1 SGHVS and CDR2 FQNEAQ. The V and J ends lost 6 bases and 6 bases respectively, with 9 bases between them. The CDR3 nucleotides are TGTGCCAGCAGTTCCTACACTCAGCCCCAGCATTTT. Translated, it gives CASSSYTQPQHF.

The CDR3, as DNA: TGTGCCAGCAGTTTACTACAGGGACGCAATCAGCCCCAGCATTTT. This translates into CASSLLQGRNQPQHF. The gene calls are TRBV28 and TRBJ1-5; maybe TRBD1 (6 bases). In germline, CDR1 is MDHEN, CDR2 SYDVKM. CDR3 length: 15 amino acids. V lost 2 bases to trimming and J lost 2 bases, with 10 bases between them.

The table lists this clonotype with a count of one. V and J are TRBV28 and TRBJ2-1, with D unresolved. Germline CDR1 reads MDHEN; CDR2 reads SYDVKM. This CDR3 spans 12 amino acids. Trimming removed 1 base at V and 13 bases at J, with 11 bases between. The CDR3 region has the DNA TGTGCCAGCAGTTTATCAGTTCCGAGACAGTTCTTC. Its translation: CASSLSVPRQFF.

This clonotype turned up a few times. The chain employs TRBV7-2 and TRBJ1-1, with D uncertain. This CDR3 has 13 residues. Germline CDR1 reads SGHTA; CDR2 reads FQGNSA. The germline V and J ends were trimmed by 2 bases and 5 bases, with 9 bases remaining between them. CDR3: CASSLIAGTEAFF. In DNA form, the CDR3 reads TGTGCCAGCAGCTTAATAGCGGGGACTGAAGCTTTCTTT.

This clonotype turned up a few times. The chain couples TRBV7-2 to TRBJ1-6, with 11 bases that match TRBD1. Germline-derived CDR1 and CDR2 are SGHTA and FQGNSA. CDR3 length equals 14 residues. The ends lost 3 bases at V and 12 bases at J; junction bases unmatched: 4. CDR3 sequence (DNA): TGTGCCAGCAGCTTGGGACAGGGGGTGGGACCCCTCCACTTT. Amino acid sequence: CASSLGQGVGPLHF.

The chain combines TRBV6-1 with TRBJ1-2; TRBD1 is a possible D gene (5 bases). The V end was cut by 2 bases, the J end by 0 bases, with 10 bases between. CDR1 is MNHNS, CDR2 SASEGT, per germline. The CDR3 loop spans 15 amino acids. The CDR3, as DNA: TGTGCCAGCAGTGAATTGGGGGTTTCTAACTATGGCTACACCTTC. This encodes CASSELGVSNYGYTF.

V usage is TRBV18 and J usage is TRBJ1-5; D is unclear. The CDR3 length is 13 residues. V lost 3 bases and J 5 bases, leaving 8 bases between the germline ends. The germline gives CDR1 KGHSH, CDR2 LQKENI. The CDR3 DNA follows: TGTGCCAGCTCACCCCTTCCAGATCAGCCCCAGCATTTT. Translation: CASSPLPDQPQHF. The full variable domain, in which reference TRBV18 and TRBJ1-5 provide the parts outside the CDR3, is NAGVMQNPRHLVRRRGQEARLRCSPMKGHSHVYWYRQLPEEGLKFMVYLQKENIIDESGMPKERFSAEFPKEGPSILRIQQVVRGDSAAYFCASSPLPDQPQHFGDGTRLSIL.

The V call is TRBV5-6, the J call TRBJ1-2; D may be TRBD1 (5 bases). This CDR3 is built from 15 residues. CDR1 SGHDT and CDR2 YYEEEE come from the germline V gene. V shed 6 bases and J shed 5 bases, with 20 bases lying between them. The DNA for the CDR3 is TGTGCCAGCAACCCCGGGGGAACAGTTTCATATGGCTACACCTTC. This translates into CASNPGGTVSYGYTF.

The chain recombines TRBV10-3 with TRBJ2-2; D is uncertain. V was cut by 10 bases and J by 0 bases, with 9 bases left in between. In germline, CDR1 is ENHRY, CDR2 SYGVKD. This CDR3 spans 13 amino acids. The CDR3: CATLDPNTGELFF. The CDR3 DNA follows: TGTGCCACCCTGGACCCGAACACCGGGGAGCTGTTTTTT.

Note on this clonotype: A junction end diverges from the germline sequence, so it may reflect a read error. V and J are TRBV7-7 and TRBJ2-2; D possibly corresponds to TRBD1 (6 bases). The germline V gene encodes CDR1 SSHAT and CDR2 FNYEAQ (reference sequence). The CDR3 length is 12 residues. CDR3 region: CALRTVTGELFF. The DNA of the CDR3 is TGTGCTTTACGGACAGTCACCGGGGAGCTGTTTTTC. Combining the CDR3 with reference TRBV7-7 and TRBJ2-2 gives the whole variable domain GAGVSQSPRYKVTKRGQDVTLRCDPISSHATLYWYQQALGQGPEFLTYFNYEAQPDKSGLPSDRFSAERPEGSISTLTIQRTEQRDSAMYRCALRTVTGELFFGEGSRLTVL.